A single sample is the source of the 20 T cell receptor beta chains below, sequenced in a study of OX40 agonist ivuxolimab in advanced cancers. Produced via immunoSEQ multiplex PCR; TCRdb's table is partial and in-frame only. This table holds around 150,000 clones, under 95% found once. Sequencing was performed on CD4+ or CD8+ T cells sorted from blood, taken in a trial of the OX40 agonist ivuxolimab. These receptors came from an adult with an advanced solid tumor such as melanoma, head and neck, liver or kidney cancer.

The V and J genes are TRBV28 and TRBJ1-1; D gene uncertain. V was trimmed by 4 bases and J by 10 bases, leaving 13 bases between them. CDR3 size: 12 residues. Germline loops: CDR1 MDHEN, CDR2 SYDVKM. CDR3 in DNA: TGTGCCAGCAGTTACATGCGAGATGGAGCTTTCTTT. Protein: CASSYMRDGAFF.

V is TRBV9 and J is TRBJ2-1, with unresolved D. V lost 7 bases to trimming and J lost 5 bases, with 16 bases between them. CDR1 is SGDLS and CDR2 is YYNGEE in the germline V gene. The CDR3 spans 14 residues. The CDR3 protein is CASAGGVRDNEQFF. The CDR3 bases are TGTGCCAGCGCCGGCGGAGTTCGGGACAATGAGCAGTTCTTC. The entire variable domain, with the rest obtained from reference TRBV9 and TRBJ2-1, is as follows: DSGVTQTPKHLITATGQRVTLRCSPRSGDLSVYWYQQSLDQGLQFLIQYYNGEERAKGNILERFSAQQFPDLHSELNLSSLELGDSALYFCASAGGVRDNEQFFGPGTRLTVL.

The gene calls are TRBV7-9 and TRBJ1-1, with 9 nucleotides matching TRBD1. The CDR3 covers 16 residues. The germline CDR1 and CDR2 sequences are SEHNR and FQNEAQ (reference sequence). V shed 5 bases, J shed 3 bases, and the junction held 10 bases outside the gene matches. CDR3 residues: CASSRPTGGRDTEAFF. CDR3 nucleotides: TGTGCCAGCAGCCGACCGACAGGGGGGAGAGACACTGAAGCTTTCTTT.

The chain is built from TRBV6-5 and TRBJ2-6; the D is unclear. This CDR3 is built from 13 residues. Germline V gene sequence: CDR1 MNHEY, CDR2 SVGAGI. V was pared by 6 bases and J by 0 bases, with 3 bases between. In DNA form, the CDR3 reads TGTGCCAGCAGCAGCTCTGGGGCCAACGTCCTGACTTTC. It yields the protein CASSSSGANVLTF.

The rearrangement uses TRBV28 and TRBJ1-5; D unresolved. The CDR3 consists of 16 residues. The V gene lost 7 bases and the J gene lost 4 bases, with 20 bases spanning the gap. Germline V CDR1 and CDR2: MDHEN, SYDVKM. In DNA, the CDR3 is TGTGCCAGCAACCTACGCGGAGTCAGGTGGAATCAGCCCCAGCATTTT. As protein: CASNLRGVRWNQPQHF.

The gene calls are TRBV7-9 and TRBJ2-1; 12 nucleotides line up with TRBD2. Germline CDR1 and CDR2: SEHNR and FQNEAQ (reference sequence). V lost 5 bases to trimming and J lost 7 bases; unmatched junction nucleotides: 6. CDR3 length: 15 amino acids. The CDR3 region is CASSPSGGALNEQFF. CDR3 DNA sequence: TGTGCCAGCAGCCCTAGCGGGGGGGCTCTAAATGAGCAGTTCTTC.

The chain uses TRBV19 and TRBJ1-1; no reliable D call. With 6 bases removed from V and 6 bases from J, the gap between germline ends came to 17 bases. CDR3 size: 14 residues. CDR1 is LNHDA, CDR2 SQIVND, per germline (reference sequence). CDR3 loop: CASSSDPRIPEAFF. Here the CDR3 DNA reads TGTGCCAGTAGCTCGGACCCCCGGATTCCTGAAGCTTTCTTT. The full variable domain, rest sourced from reference TRBV19 and TRBJ1-1, is DGGITQSPKYLFRKEGQNVTLSCEQNLNHDAMYWYRQDPGQGLRLIYYSQIVNDFQKGDIAEGYSVSREKKESFPLTVTSAQKNPTAFYLCASSSDPRIPEAFFGQGTRLTVV.

The rearrangement links TRBV11-3 to TRBJ2-5, with D unresolved. The V gene's germline CDR1 is SGHNT and CDR2 YENEEA. The CDR3 runs to 13 residues. Trimming removed 2 bases from V and 7 bases from J, with 11 bases in between. DNA for the CDR3: TGTGCCAGCAGCTTAACCGTTATGGGGACCCAGTACTTC. Translation gives CASSLTVMGTQYF. Supplemented by reference TRBV11-3 and TRBJ2-5, the full variable domain reads EAGVVQSPRYKIIEKKQPVAFWCNPISGHNTLYWYLQNLGQGPELLIRYENEEAVDDSQLPKDRFSAERLKGVDSTLKIQPAELGDSAVYLCASSLTVMGTQYFGPGTRLLVL.

The chain joins TRBV29-1 to TRBJ2-1, with 15 bases fitting TRBD2. Germline values: CDR1 SQVTM, CDR2 ANQGSEA. CDR3 size: 14 residues. V shed 6 bases and J 6 bases; nucleotides not matched to a gene: 3. The CDR3 region has the DNA TGCAGCGTCAGGACTAGCGGGGGGGCCAATGAGCAGTTCTTC. It codes for CSVRTSGGANEQFF.

The chain joins TRBV19 to TRBJ1-1; D ambiguous. Germline values: CDR1 LNHDA, CDR2 SQIVND (reference sequence). The germline V and J ends were trimmed by 3 bases and 5 bases, with 10 bases remaining between them. The CDR3 extends over 13 amino acids. CDR3 sequence reads: CASSIVGRTEAFF. DNA of the CDR3: TGTGCCAGTAGTATTGTAGGGAGGACTGAAGCTTTCTTT.

This clone appeared once. The CDR3 region is CASSLGGAGKQTIYF. The CDR3 nucleotides read TGTGCCAGCAGCTTAGGAGGGGCAGGCAAACAGACCATATATTTT. V is TRBV7-2 and J is TRBJ1-3; possible D gene TRBD1, 5 bases. This CDR3 comprises 15 residues. The germline V gene has CDR1 SGHTA and CDR2 FQGNSA. The V gene lost 1 base and the J gene lost 10 bases, with 17 bases spanning the gap.

The sample holds a few counts of this clone. V gene TRBV18 combines with J gene TRBJ1-1, with a tentative D call TRBD1 (5 bases). V lost 3 bases to trimming and J lost 4 bases, with 12 bases between them. Germline V lookup: CDR1 KGHSH, CDR2 LQKENI. CDR3 length equals 14 residues. The CDR3 DNA is TGTGCCAGCTCACCCTCCCAGGGAAGCACTGAAGCTTTCTTT. It is translated as CASSPSQGSTEAFF.

With regard to this clone: Germline is not matched at one junction end, which may reflect a read error. The chain joins TRBV27 to TRBJ2-2, with TRBD1 as a possible D gene (6 bases). CDR1 is MNHEY, CDR2 SMNVEV, per germline (reference sequence). There are 13 residues in the CDR3. The CDR3 sequence is CASSFRDWGQQVF. Written as DNA, the CDR3 is TGTGCCAGCAGTTTTAGAGACTGGGGGCAGCAGGTTTTT.

This chain connects TRBV7-6 to TRBJ2-3, with 10 bases aligning to TRBD2. The V segment lost 1 base and the J segment 6 bases; nucleotides outside the gene matches: 7. CDR1 is SGHVS, CDR2 FNYEAQ, per germline. The CDR3 runs to 16 residues. The CDR3 loop is CASSLGASGGADTQYF. The CDR3 DNA follows: TGTGCCAGCAGCTTAGGCGCTAGCGGGGGTGCGGATACGCAGTATTTT.

The V and J genes are TRBV4-2 and TRBJ2-5; TRBD2 might be the D (5 bases). The ends were cut back, 1 base at V and 5 bases at J, with 17 bases in the middle. The germline CDR1 and CDR2 sequences are LGHNA and YNFKEQ. CDR3 length: 16 amino acids. CDR3 residues: CASSQGRVAVVETQYF. For the CDR3, the DNA is TGTGCCAGCAGCCAAGGGCGGGTGGCCGTGGTGGAGACCCAGTACTTC.

The chain carries TRBV6-5 and TRBJ1-1; the D is unclear. The CDR3 consists of 14 residues. The V end lost 5 bases, the J end lost 9 bases, and 19 bases lay between the germline ends. Germline lookup yields CDR1 MNHEY and CDR2 SVGAGI. DNA of the CDR3: TGTGCCAGCAGTATTAGTCGGGGAGTAAAGAAAGCTTTCTTT. Translating gives CASSISRGVKKAFF.

The chain has TRBV6-1 and TRBJ1-4; tentative D call: TRBD1 (5 bases). Germline V gene sequence: CDR1 MNHNS, CDR2 SASEGT. The CDR3 totals 15 residues. V was trimmed by 5 bases and J by 3 bases, leaving 13 bases between them. CDR3 nucleotide sequence: TGTGCCAGCAGTATTCTACCAGGGTCTAATGAAAAACTGTTTTTT. As protein: CASSILPGSNEKLFF.

The rearrangement links TRBV4-3 to TRBJ2-2, with 7 bases that match TRBD1. With V trimmed by 0 bases and J by 9 bases, 7 bases remained unmatched. CDR3 length: 15 residues. Germline lookup yields CDR1 LGHNA and CDR2 YSLEER. CDR3 DNA sequence: TGCGCCAGCAGCCAAGAATACGAGGGGGCGCGGGAGCTGTTTTTT. Its translation is CASSQEYEGARELFF.

The chain employs TRBV6-1 and TRBJ1-1; no firm D call. The CDR3 extends over 14 amino acids. Trimming stripped 5 bases from V and 5 bases from J, with 15 bases between. The germline V gene encodes CDR1 MNHNS and CDR2 SASEGT. The DNA for the CDR3 is TGTGCCAGCAGTATAAGGCCCGAGGGTACTGAAGCTTTCTTT. This encodes CASSIRPEGTEAFF.

The chain couples TRBV28 to TRBJ1-5; 9 bases match TRBD1. J lost 1 base, V lost 1 base, and 2 bases had no gene match. Looked up from germline, CDR1 is MDHEN and CDR2 is SYDVKM. The length of the CDR3 is 16 residues. The DNA for the CDR3 is TGTGCCAGCAGTTTATTCGGGACAGGGAGCAATCAGCCCCAGCATTTT. This gives the protein CASSLFGTGSNQPQHF.